What follows are 29 T cell receptor beta chains derived from one specimen sequenced in a study of blood T cell repertoires in COVID-19. TCRdb's copy holds only in-frame clones and misses some; the assay was immunoSEQ multiplex PCR. The table lists 57,000 or so clones, less than 80% of them singletons. Sequenced input: peripheral blood. These receptor sequences come from a man between 60 and 75 years old with acute or convalescent COVID-19.

V gene TRBV7-2 combines with J gene TRBJ2-2; 11 bases line up with TRBD2. This CDR3 is built from 16 residues. The germline V gene encodes CDR1 SGHTA and CDR2 FQGNSA. Trimming at V came to 5 bases and at J to 6 bases, leaving 8 bases not matched to a gene. The CDR3 sequence is CASSPRGSGRAGELFF. The CDR3 DNA sequence: TGTGCCAGCAGCCCCCGGGGTAGCGGGAGGGCCGGGGAGCTGTTTTTT.

The rearrangement joins TRBV30 to TRBJ1-2; 7 nucleotides align to TRBD1. V was pared by 7 bases and J by 3 bases, with 8 bases of the junction left unmatched. Germline V lookup: CDR1 GTSNPN, CDR2 SVGIG (reference sequence). The CDR3 is 13 amino acids. CDR3 sequence (DNA): TGTGCCTCCCAGGCAGGGGGTGACTATGGCTACACCTTC. Amino acid sequence: CASQAGGDYGYTF.

This chain connects TRBV10-3 to TRBJ2-4; D remains unclear. Deletions cut 3 bases from V and 0 bases from J, with 9 bases between. CDR3 length: 15 amino acids. Germline V gene sequence: CDR1 ENHRY, CDR2 SYGVKD. CDR3: CAISEPTLAKNIQYF. The DNA for the CDR3 is TGTGCCATCAGTGAACCGACATTAGCCAAAAACATTCAGTACTTC.

This chain links TRBV18 with TRBJ2-6; D call uncertain. The CDR3 covers 18 residues. Deletions cut 1 base from V and 0 bases from J, with 13 bases between. Germline loops: CDR1 KGHSH, CDR2 LQKENI. The CDR3 DNA sequence: TGTGCCAGCTCACCACAGCATATCTTAAGCTCTGGGGCCAACGTCCTGACTTTC. This codes for CASSPQHILSSGANVLTF.

This clone turned up a few times. The chain is built from TRBV7-9 and TRBJ2-3; possible D gene TRBD2, 5 bases. CDR1 is SEHNR, CDR2 FQNEAQ, per germline (reference sequence). This CDR3 is 15 amino acids long. V gave up 2 bases and J gave up 0 bases, with 9 bases separating them. CDR3 amino acids: CASSLSRTSTDTQYF. CDR3 coding DNA: TGTGCCAGCAGCTTATCACGGACTAGCACAGATACGCAGTATTTT.

The rearrangement uses TRBV7-8 and TRBJ2-1, with a possible D match to TRBD2 (6 bases). V was clipped by 5 bases and J by 4 bases, with 15 bases between them. CDR1 is SGHVS and CDR2 is FQNEAQ in the germline V gene. The CDR3 covers 15 residues. The CDR3 region has the DNA TGTGCCAGCAGCGGCCAGGCGGGATTGTACAATGAGCAGTTCTTC. It is translated as CASSGQAGLYNEQFF.

This clone was seen a few times. The chain uses TRBV28 and TRBJ1-3; 7 bases align to TRBD1. V lost 5 bases, J lost 1 base, and 11 bases stayed unmatched. Germline CDR1 and CDR2: MDHEN and SYDVKM. The CDR3 has 17 residues. In nucleotides, the CDR3 is TGTGCCAGCAGTCACATCAGGGGGGTAGGATCTGGAAACACCATATATTTT. Its translation is CASSHIRGVGSGNTIYF.

V and J are TRBV9 and TRBJ1-3; maybe TRBD1 (5 bases). Trimming removed 0 bases from V and 2 bases from J, with 9 bases in between. The CDR3 extends over 15 amino acids. Germline V gene sequence: CDR1 SGDLS, CDR2 YYNGEE. The CDR3 DNA sequence: TGTGCCAGCAGCGTAGAGGGGACTGCTGGAAACACCATATATTTT. Its translation is CASSVEGTAGNTIYF. Together with reference TRBV9 and TRBJ1-3, the CDR3 gives the full variable domain: DSGVTQTPKHLITATGQRVTLRCSPRSGDLSVYWYQQSLDQGLQFLIQYYNGEERAKGNILERFSAQQFPDLHSELNLSSLELGDSALYFCASSVEGTAGNTIYFGEGSWLTVV.

This clone was found a few times. The J gene is TRBJ1-1, the V gene TRBV7-9; a possible D gene is TRBD1 (5 bases). Trimming took off 6 bases at V and 0 bases at J, with 17 bases between the two ends. The CDR3 is 16 amino acids. Germline V CDR1 and CDR2: SEHNR, FQNEAQ (reference sequence). CDR3 protein: CASRPAPGTMNTEAFF. CDR3 coding DNA: TGTGCCAGCAGGCCTGCACCAGGGACTATGAACACTGAAGCTTTCTTT.

This clone has just one count. This sequence joins TRBV6-6 and TRBJ2-7, with D uncertain. V lost 3 bases to trimming and J lost 5 bases, with 5 bases between them. Germline assignment: CDR1 MNHNY and CDR2 SVGAGI (reference sequence). The CDR3 has 11 amino acids. CDR3 sequence: CASSYRDEQYF. The CDR3 DNA reads as TGTGCCAGCAGTTATCGGGACGAGCAGTACTTC.

The chain has TRBV2 and TRBJ2-7; TRBD2 matches at 12 bases. Germline V gene sequence: CDR1 SNHLY, CDR2 FYNNEI. With 7 bases clipped from V and 4 bases from J, the junction kept 11 bases outside the gene matches. The CDR3 runs 16 residues. This CDR3 reads CASTSPGLAGRYEQYF. As DNA, the CDR3 is TGTGCCAGCACCAGCCCTGGACTAGCGGGGAGGTACGAGCAGTACTTC.

The chain combines TRBV7-2 with TRBJ1-2; maybe TRBD1 (6 bases). The CDR3 runs to 14 residues. CDR1 is SGHTA and CDR2 is FQGNSA in the germline V gene. V gave up 8 bases and J gave up 4 bases, with 17 bases separating them. The CDR3 loop reads CASGSTGQLYGYTF. The CDR3 region has the DNA TGTGCCAGCGGCTCGACAGGTCAACTCTATGGCTACACCTTC.

This clone appeared a few times. The CDR3 DNA is TGCGCCAGCAGCCAAGATCACGGGACAGGGTGGATTCGGCCCCAGCATTTT. Amino acids: CASSQDHGTGWIRPQHF. The chain recombines TRBV4-1 with TRBJ1-5; 9 positions agree with TRBD1. Trimming took 0 bases from V and 9 from J; bases not matched to a gene: 12. CDR3 length: 17 residues. In germline, CDR1 is MGHRA, CDR2 YSYEKL.

The rearrangement uses TRBV4-2 and TRBJ2-7, with TRBD2 as a possible D gene (6 bases). Trimming took off 5 bases at V and 4 bases at J, with 18 bases between the two ends. CDR1 is LGHNA, CDR2 YNFKEQ, per germline. This CDR3 has 15 amino acids. CDR3 in amino acids: CASSVRERVLYEQYF. CDR3 nucleotides: TGTGCCAGCAGCGTCCGCGAGCGGGTACTTTACGAGCAGTACTTC.

V is TRBV11-2 and J is TRBJ2-7; possibly TRBD2 for D (5 bases). This CDR3 region has 15 residues. V lost 5 bases to trimming and J lost 2 bases, with 16 bases between them. Germline CDR1 SGHAT, CDR2 FQNNGV. For the CDR3, the DNA is TGTGCCAGCAGCCCAGCTCCCCCAGCGGCCTACGAGCAGTACTTC. Protein sequence: CASSPAPPAAYEQYF.

The chain employs TRBV10-3 and TRBJ2-7, with 10 bases lining up with TRBD1. Unmatched junction bases numbered 6, after V lost 3 bases and J lost 4 bases. CDR3 length: 15 residues. Germline CDR1 and CDR2: ENHRY and SYGVKD. CDR3 DNA sequence: TGTGCCATCAGTGATCAAGGGACAGGGGCTTACGAGCAGTACTTC. The encoded protein is CAISDQGTGAYEQYF.

The rearrangement links TRBV3-1 (or the pseudogene TRBV3-2) to TRBJ1-2, with D possibly TRBD1 on 6 matching bases. The germline V gene encodes CDR1 LGHDT and CDR2 YNNKEL (reference sequence). V dropped 6 bases and J dropped 5 bases, with 13 bases sitting between them. CDR3 size: 13 residues. The CDR3 reads CASSLKQGYGYTF. CDR3 nucleotides: TGTGCCAGCAGTCTCAAACAGGGATATGGCTACACCTTC.

This clone occurred once. The rearrangement links TRBV2 to TRBJ1-1; D gene uncertain. This CDR3 spans 13 amino acids. The germline CDR1 and CDR2 sequences are SNHLY and FYNNEI. Trimming pared 6 bases from V and 7 bases from J, leaving 15 bases between. CDR3 protein: CASRRRFGDEAFF. CDR3 coding DNA: TGTGCCAGCAGACGGCGTTTCGGGGATGAAGCTTTCTTT.

V usage is TRBV4-2 and J usage is TRBJ2-3; the match to TRBD2 covers 8 bases. Germline CDR1 is LGHNA and CDR2 is YNFKEQ. Trimming cost V 4 bases and J 3 bases; bases outside gene matches: 6. This CDR3 is built from 15 residues. Here the CDR3 reads CASSPGTRETDTQYF. The DNA for the CDR3 is TGTGCCAGCAGCCCCGGGACTAGGGAAACAGATACGCAGTATTTT.

This clone was seen a handful of times. The gene calls are TRBV27 and TRBJ2-2; D is unclear. This CDR3 contains 12 residues. The germline gives CDR1 MNHEY, CDR2 SMNVEV (reference sequence). Trimming stripped 6 bases from V and 4 bases from J, with 6 bases between. DNA of the CDR3: TGTGCCAGCAGCTATCCCACCGGGGAGCTGTTTTTT. Protein sequence: CASSYPTGELFF.

The chain carries TRBV6-5 and TRBJ1-1; D may be TRBD1 (6 bases). This CDR3 region has 14 residues. Germline lookup yields CDR1 MNHEY and CDR2 SVGAGI. Trimming shortened V by 2 bases and J by 7 bases, and 14 bases separated the two germline ends. The CDR3 loop is CASSYTGLTDEAFF. The CDR3 nucleotides read TGTGCCAGCAGTTACACAGGGTTAACCGATGAAGCTTTCTTT.

The chain is built from TRBV28 and TRBJ2-2; TRBD1 agrees at 8 bases. The germline gives CDR1 MDHEN, CDR2 SYDVKM. The V and J ends lost 5 bases and 6 bases, in that order; junction bases with no gene match: 11. The CDR3 is made up of 16 amino acids. The CDR3 DNA follows: TGTGCCAGCAGTGTACCGGGACAGGTCTTCGCCGGGGAGCTGTTTTTT. Translating it yields CASSVPGQVFAGELFF.

The chain joins TRBV28 to TRBJ2-7, with 7 bases fitting TRBD2. With 1 base clipped from V and 1 base from J, the junction kept 1 base outside the gene matches. The CDR3 spans 14 residues. Germline assignment: CDR1 MDHEN and CDR2 SYDVKM. The CDR3, as DNA: TGTGCCAGCAGTTTATTAGCGGGTTCCTACGAGCAGTACTTC. Its translation: CASSLLAGSYEQYF.

The rearrangement uses TRBV19 and TRBJ2-1; 7 bases align to TRBD2. This CDR3 comprises 14 residues. In germline, CDR1 is LNHDA, CDR2 SQIVND (reference sequence). Trimming cost V 7 bases and J 0 bases; bases outside gene matches: 3. The CDR3, as DNA: TGTGCCAGTACGAGCGGGAACTCCTACAATGAGCAGTTCTTC. Translation: CASTSGNSYNEQFF.

The chain employs TRBV6-1 and TRBJ1-1; no clear D. V lost 6 bases and J lost 4, with 6 bases in between. The CDR3 is 11 residues long. CDR1 and CDR2 from the germline V gene are MNHNS and SASEGT. Here the CDR3 DNA reads TGTGCCAGCAGCACAGCCACTGAAGCTTTCTTT. This translates into CASSTATEAFF.

The chain employs TRBV10-3 and TRBJ1-2, with D uncertain. The CDR3 runs to 16 residues. V lost 7 bases, J lost 0 bases, and 18 bases lay in between. Germline V gene data show CDR1 as ENHRY and CDR2 as SYGVKD. The DNA of the CDR3 is TGTGCCATCATGCGGCAGAGCTACGGGGCTAACTATGGCTACACCTTC. It codes for CAIMRQSYGANYGYTF.

The CDR3 here is CASSVGQLSPEAFF. Written as DNA, the CDR3 is TGTGCCAGTAGTGTGGGACAGTTGAGTCCTGAAGCTTTCTTT. V is TRBV19 and J is TRBJ1-1; 7 bases align to TRBD1. The CDR3 is 14 amino acids. Losses at the gene ends were 5 bases for V and 6 bases for J; bases not matched to a gene: 9. Germline values: CDR1 LNHDA, CDR2 SQIVND (reference sequence).

The CDR3 loop reads CASSHPRPLADTQYF. The CDR3, as DNA: TGTGCCAGCAGCCATCCACGGCCATTAGCGGATACGCAGTATTTT. This rearrangement joins TRBV5-6 to TRBJ2-3, with a possible D match to TRBD2 (5 bases). Germline V gene data show CDR1 as SGHDT and CDR2 as YYEEEE. V lost 4 bases and J lost 6, with 18 bases in between. There are 15 residues in the CDR3.

This clone was detected a few times. The chain has TRBV19 and TRBJ1-3, with D maybe TRBD1 (5 bases). The CDR3 consists of 13 residues. The germline V gene encodes CDR1 LNHDA and CDR2 SQIVND (reference sequence). V shed 5 bases and J shed 4 bases, with 9 bases lying between them. The CDR3 protein is CASSSDSGNTIYF. CDR3 coding DNA: TGTGCCAGTAGTTCTGACAGCGGAAACACCATATATTTT.